This T cell receptor (beta chain) was obtained from a study of blood T cell repertoires in COVID-19. Germline V gives CDR1 LGHNA, CDR2 YNFKEQ. Trimming at V came to 2 bases and at J to 8 bases, leaving 9 bases not matched to a gene. The CDR3 has 15 amino acids. Some clones are missing from TCRdb's copy, which holds only in-frame ones; the method was immunoSEQ multiplex PCR. The sample has just under 90,000 clones; more than 85% are singletons. The sequencing input was peripheral blood. J is TRBJ1-1 and V is TRBV4-2; 9 bases align to TRBD1. This TCR came from a man aged 55 to 70 with acute or convalescent COVID-19. In nucleotides, the CDR3 is TGTGCCAGCAGCCAACTGGGACAGGGTGTACCCGAAGCTTTCTTT. Residues: CASSQLGQGVPEAFF.